This record looks at one TCR beta chain sequence and its context. The antigen is undetermined. These data belong to a study of response to subunit inactivated influenza vaccine. Each CDR3 protein is one row after TCRdb ran MiXCR on the RT-PCR reads. The table records 290,000 or so distinct CDR3 sequences, about 20% of them present only once. Study-wide results and limits: Authors suggested few new T cells are recruited by each seasonal influenza vaccination.

This TCR was recovered from a man between 50 and 70 years old who received an inactivated influenza vaccine. Sequencing used PBMCs from blood, obtained around 22 months after vaccination.

CDR3 sequence reads: CASSPPGVKAFF. CDR3 nucleotide sequence: TGTGCCAGCAGCCCTCCGGGGGTAAAAGCTTTCTTT. The chain couples TRBV7-9 to TRBJ1-1; a possible D gene is TRBD1 (5 bases). The CDR3 runs 12 residues. CDR1 and CDR2 (germline): SEHNR, FQNEAQ (reference sequence). The germline V and J ends were trimmed by 5 bases and 9 bases, with 13 bases remaining between them.